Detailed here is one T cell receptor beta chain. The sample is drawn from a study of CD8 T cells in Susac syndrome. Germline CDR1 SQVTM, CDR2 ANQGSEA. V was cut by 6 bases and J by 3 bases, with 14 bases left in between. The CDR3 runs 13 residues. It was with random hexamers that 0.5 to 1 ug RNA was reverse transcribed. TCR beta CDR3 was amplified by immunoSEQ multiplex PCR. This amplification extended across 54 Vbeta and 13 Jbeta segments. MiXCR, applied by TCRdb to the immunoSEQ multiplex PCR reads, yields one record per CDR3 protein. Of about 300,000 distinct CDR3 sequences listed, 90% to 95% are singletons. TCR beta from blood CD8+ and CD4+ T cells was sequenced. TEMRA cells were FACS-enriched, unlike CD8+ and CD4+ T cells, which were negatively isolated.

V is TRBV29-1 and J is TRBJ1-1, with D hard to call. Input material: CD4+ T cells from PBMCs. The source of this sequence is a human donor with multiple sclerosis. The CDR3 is CSVLIGGDTEAFF. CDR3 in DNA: TGCAGCGTACTTATCGGCGGGGACACTGAAGCTTTCTTT.